This TCR beta chain comes out of a study of cytomegalovirus exposure and HLA in healthy donors. Germline trimming cut 9 bases from V and 8 bases from J; bases unmatched to any gene: 5. Germline-derived CDR1 and CDR2 are LNHDA and SQIVND (reference sequence). CDR3 length: 13 residues. Libraries were prepared by immunoSEQ multiplex PCR; TCRdb keeps only in-frame clonotypes and omits some of them. In the table there are some 140,000 clones, almost 85% of which are singletons. Sequencing input: PBMCs. The V gene is TRBV19, the J gene TRBJ1-6; 9 bases are shared with TRBD1. This receptor was obtained from a man younger than 40 in good health and CMV-seropositive. CDR3 coding DNA: TGTGCCAGCCGGGACAGGGCTGATTCACCCCTCCACTTT. Translation: CASRDRADSPLHF.